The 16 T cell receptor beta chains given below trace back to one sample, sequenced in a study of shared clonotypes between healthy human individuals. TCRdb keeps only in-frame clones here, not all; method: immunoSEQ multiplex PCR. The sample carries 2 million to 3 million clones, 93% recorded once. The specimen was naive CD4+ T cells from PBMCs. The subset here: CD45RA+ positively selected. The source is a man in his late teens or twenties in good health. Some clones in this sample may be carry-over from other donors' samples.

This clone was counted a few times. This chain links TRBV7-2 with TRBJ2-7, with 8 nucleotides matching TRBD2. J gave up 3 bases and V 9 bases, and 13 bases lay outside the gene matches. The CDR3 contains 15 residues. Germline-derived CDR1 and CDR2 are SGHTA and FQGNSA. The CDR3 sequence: CASDWAGGPNYEQYF. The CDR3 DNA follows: TGTGCCAGTGACTGGGCGGGAGGACCAAACTACGAGCAGTACTTC.

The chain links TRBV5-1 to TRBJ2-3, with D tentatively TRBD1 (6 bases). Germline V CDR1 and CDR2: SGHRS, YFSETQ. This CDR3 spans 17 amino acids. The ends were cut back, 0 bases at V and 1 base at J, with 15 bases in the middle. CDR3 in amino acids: CASSLGSESGGTDTQYF. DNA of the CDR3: TGCGCCAGCAGCTTGGGGTCAGAATCAGGGGGCACAGATACGCAGTATTTT. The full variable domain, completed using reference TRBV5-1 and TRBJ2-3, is KAGVTQTPRYLIKTRGQQVTLSCSPISGHRSVSWYQQTPGQGLQFLFEYFSETQRNKGNFPGRFSGRQFSNSRSEMNVSTLELGDSALYLCASSLGSESGGTDTQYFGPGTRLTVL.

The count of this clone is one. The CDR3 loop is CASSPRLAGVDEQFF. The CDR3, as DNA: TGTGCCAGCAGCCCCCGACTAGCGGGAGTCGATGAGCAGTTCTTC. The chain is built from TRBV9 and TRBJ2-1, with TRBD2 matching over 12 bases. CDR1 SGDLS and CDR2 YYNGEE come from the germline V gene. J lost 8 bases, V lost 4 bases, and 7 bases had no gene match. This CDR3 is built from 15 residues.

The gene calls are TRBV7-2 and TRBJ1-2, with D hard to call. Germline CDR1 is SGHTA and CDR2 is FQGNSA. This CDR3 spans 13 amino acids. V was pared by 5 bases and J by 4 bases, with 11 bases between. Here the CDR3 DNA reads TGTGCCAGCAGCCAATCGACAACCTATGGCTACACCTTC. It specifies CASSQSTTYGYTF.

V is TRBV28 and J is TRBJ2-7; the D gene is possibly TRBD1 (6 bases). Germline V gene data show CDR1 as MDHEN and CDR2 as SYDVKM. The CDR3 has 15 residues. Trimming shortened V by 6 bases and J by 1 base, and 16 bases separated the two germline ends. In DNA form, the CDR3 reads TGTGCCAGCAGCCCGACAGGAAGGGGTTCCTACGAGCAGTACTTC. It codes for CASSPTGRGSYEQYF.

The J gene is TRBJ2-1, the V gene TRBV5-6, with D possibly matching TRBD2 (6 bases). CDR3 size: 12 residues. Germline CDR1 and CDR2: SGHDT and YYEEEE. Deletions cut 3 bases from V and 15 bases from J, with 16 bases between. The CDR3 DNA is TGTGCCAGCAGCTCGCGGGTGGGGGGTTCGTTCTTC. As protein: CASSSRVGGSFF.

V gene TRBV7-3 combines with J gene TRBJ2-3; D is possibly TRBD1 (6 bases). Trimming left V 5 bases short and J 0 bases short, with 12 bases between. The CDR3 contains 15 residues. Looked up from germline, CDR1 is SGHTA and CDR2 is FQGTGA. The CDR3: CASSPAGQSTDTQYF. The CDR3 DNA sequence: TGTGCCAGCAGCCCCGCAGGACAGAGCACAGATACGCAGTATTTT.

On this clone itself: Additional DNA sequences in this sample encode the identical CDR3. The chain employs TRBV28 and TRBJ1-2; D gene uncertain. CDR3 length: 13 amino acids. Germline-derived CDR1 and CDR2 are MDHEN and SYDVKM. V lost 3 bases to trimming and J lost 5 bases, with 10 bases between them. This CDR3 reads CASSLSGVYGYTF. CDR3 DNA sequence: TGTGCCAGCAGTTTGTCGGGAGTATATGGCTACACCTTC.

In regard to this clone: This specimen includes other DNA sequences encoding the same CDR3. The CDR3 sequence: CASSPRRESNNEQFF. In DNA form, the CDR3 reads TGTGCCAGCTCACCACGGAGGGAGTCGAACAATGAGCAGTTCTTC. This chain uses TRBV18 with TRBJ2-1; TRBD2 might be the D (6 bases). Germline V gene lookup returns CDR1 KGHSH and CDR2 LQKENI. This CDR3 spans 15 amino acids. Trimming stripped 1 base from V and 5 bases from J, with 12 bases between.

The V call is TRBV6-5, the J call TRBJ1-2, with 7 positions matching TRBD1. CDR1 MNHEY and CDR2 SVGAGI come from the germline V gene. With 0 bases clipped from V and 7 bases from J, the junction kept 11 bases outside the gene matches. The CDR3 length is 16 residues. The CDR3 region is CASSYSPTGAWGGYTF. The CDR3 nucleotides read TGTGCCAGCAGTTACTCCCCCACAGGGGCTTGGGGTGGCTACACCTTC.

The CDR3 loop is CASSLTGLAGAWEQYF. The CDR3 coding sequence is TGTGCCAGCAGCTTAACGGGCCTAGCGGGAGCATGGGAGCAGTACTTC. The chain combines TRBV7-3 with TRBJ2-7; 10 positions agree with TRBD2. The V gene's germline CDR1 is SGHTA and CDR2 FQGTGA. The ends lost 0 bases at V and 7 bases at J; junction bases unmatched: 9. This CDR3 has 16 residues.

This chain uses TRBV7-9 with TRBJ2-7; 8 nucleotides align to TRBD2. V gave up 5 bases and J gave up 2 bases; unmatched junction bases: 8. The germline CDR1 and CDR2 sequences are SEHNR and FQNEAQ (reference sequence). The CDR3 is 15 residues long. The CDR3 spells CASSPGGTSPYEQYF. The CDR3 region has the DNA TGTGCCAGCAGCCCTGGGGGGACTAGTCCCTACGAGCAGTACTTC.

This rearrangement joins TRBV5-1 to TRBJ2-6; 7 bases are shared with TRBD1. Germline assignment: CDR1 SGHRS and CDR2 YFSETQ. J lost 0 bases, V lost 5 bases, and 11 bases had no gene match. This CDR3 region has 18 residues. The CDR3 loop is CASRNTGTVSSGANVLTF. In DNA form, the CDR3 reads TGCGCCAGCAGAAATACCGGGACAGTTTCCTCTGGGGCCAACGTCCTGACTTTC.

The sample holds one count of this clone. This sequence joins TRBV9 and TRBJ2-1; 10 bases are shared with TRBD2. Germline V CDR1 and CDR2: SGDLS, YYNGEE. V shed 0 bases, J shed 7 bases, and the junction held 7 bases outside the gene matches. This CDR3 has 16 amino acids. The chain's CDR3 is CASSVELAGWANEQFF. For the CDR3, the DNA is TGTGCCAGCAGCGTAGAACTAGCGGGATGGGCGAATGAGCAGTTCTTC.

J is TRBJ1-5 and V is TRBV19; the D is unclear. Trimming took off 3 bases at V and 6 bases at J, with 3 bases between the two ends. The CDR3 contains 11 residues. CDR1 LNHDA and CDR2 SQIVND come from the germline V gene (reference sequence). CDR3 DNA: TGTGCCAGTAGTATGAGTCAGCCCCAGCATTTT. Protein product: CASSMSQPQHF.

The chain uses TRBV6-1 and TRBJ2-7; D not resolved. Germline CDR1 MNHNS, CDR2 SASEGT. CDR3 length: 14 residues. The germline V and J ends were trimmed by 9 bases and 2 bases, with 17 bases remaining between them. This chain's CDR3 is CASSPRTEAYEQYF. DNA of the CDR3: TGTGCCAGTTCCCCCCGGACGGAAGCCTACGAGCAGTACTTC.